The source of this TCR beta chain is a study of molecular identifiers for immune sequencing clone quantification. This clonotype was recorded a few times. The germline V gene encodes CDR1 MNHEY and CDR2 SMNVEV (reference sequence). Trimming took 0 bases from V and 1 from J, leaving 10 bases between them. The CDR3 length is 15 residues. TCRdb re-derived calls from the PCR reads in MiXCR, one entry per CDR3 protein. The sample contains around 460,000 distinct CDR3 sequences, about a fifth of which appear only once. This sequence joins TRBV27 and TRBJ2-7; D is unclear. Sequencing was carried out using naive CD8+ T cells from blood, with Jurkat cell RNA spiked in. Sample subset: FACS-sorted CD8+CD4-CCR7+CD45RA+ naive T cells. The source is a human donor in good health. Some libraries in this study had Jurkat cell RNA spiked in. CDR3 nucleotides: TGTGCCAGCAGTTTATCGATGGCAGCTTCCTACGAGCAGTACTTC. Protein product: CASSLSMAASYEQYF.